The 23 T cell receptor beta chains in this list originate from one sample, sequenced in a study of blood T cells in healthy people across ages. PCR was performed a second time for roughly 7 to 11 cycles using a sample-barcoded 5' primer and a J-beta primer mix. TCRdb passed the 5' RACE reads through MiXCR, listing each CDR3 protein once. The sample includes about 1.8 million distinct CDR3 sequences, 40% to 55% seen only once; the top ten take approximately 2%. What was sequenced was blood. These receptors all stem from a woman aged 40 to 50 in good health.

This clonotype appeared a few times. The chain employs TRBV10-3 and TRBJ2-5; maybe TRBD2 (5 bases). The V gene lost 6 bases and the J gene lost 4 bases, with 9 bases spanning the gap. The CDR3 totals 12 residues. CDR1 ENHRY and CDR2 SYGVKD come from the germline V gene. CDR3 in amino acids: CAISSGGETQYF. The CDR3 nucleotides are TGTGCCATCAGCAGCGGTGGAGAGACCCAGTACTTC.

The chain carries TRBV7-2 and TRBJ2-1; D remains ambiguous. The CDR3 has 13 amino acids. From germline, CDR1 is SGHTA and CDR2 FQGNSA. The germline V and J ends were trimmed by 5 bases and 7 bases, with 12 bases remaining between them. As DNA, the CDR3 is TGTGCCAGCAGCACCCAAGCGATAAATGAGCAGTTCTTC. Protein sequence: CASSTQAINEQFF.

The chain combines TRBV28 with TRBJ2-5; D is possibly TRBD2 (6 bases). V shed 3 bases and J shed 2 bases, with 10 bases lying between them. The CDR3 totals 14 residues. Germline values: CDR1 MDHEN, CDR2 SYDVKM. The CDR3 DNA follows: TGTGCCAGCAGTTTTATGGCGGGGCAAGAGACCCAGTACTTC. Translation: CASSFMAGQETQYF.

This clonotype came up a few times. This sequence joins TRBV29-1 and TRBJ1-5; tentative D call: TRBD1 (6 bases). CDR1 SQVTM and CDR2 ANQGSEA come from the germline V gene. V was pared by 4 bases and J by 7 bases, with 14 bases between. The CDR3 sequence is 13 residues long. The CDR3 DNA reads as TGCAGCGTTGGTGCAGGGGTTGGACAGCCCCAGCATTTT. It is translated as CSVGAGVGQPQHF. The entire variable domain, with the rest obtained from reference TRBV29-1 and TRBJ1-5, is as follows: SAVISQKPSRDICQRGTSLTIQCQVDSQVTMMFWYRQQPGQSLTLIATANQGSEATYESGFVIDKFPISRPNLTFSTLTVSNMSPEDSSIYLCSVGAGVGQPQHFGDGTRLSIL.

The chain joins TRBV27 to TRBJ1-4, with 9 bases aligning to TRBD1. Per the germline V gene, CDR1 is MNHEY and CDR2 is SMNVEV (reference sequence). The junction had 5 bases not matched to a gene; V was cut back by 5 bases and J by 4 bases. The CDR3 has 15 amino acids. CDR3 bases: TGTGCCAGCAGTGTTACGACAGGGGGTAATGAAAAACTGTTTTTT. Its translation is CASSVTTGGNEKLFF.

The chain uses TRBV7-9 and TRBJ1-1, with D tentatively TRBD1 (5 bases). This CDR3 region has 15 residues. Germline loops: CDR1 SEHNR, CDR2 FQNEAQ (reference sequence). Deletions cut 4 bases from V and 4 bases from J, with 16 bases between. The CDR3 bases are TGTGCCAGCAGCTCCTTCGAGGGGCGGATCACTGAAGCTTTCTTT. Encoded protein: CASSSFEGRITEAFF. The full variable domain, in which reference TRBV7-9 and TRBJ1-1 provide the parts outside the CDR3, is DTGVSQNPRHKITKRGQNVTFRCDPISEHNRLYWYRQTLGQGPEFLTYFQNEAQLEKSRLLSDRFSAERPKGSFSTLEIQRTEQGDSAMYLCASSSFEGRITEAFFGQGTRLTVV.

The J gene is TRBJ2-4, the V gene TRBV9, with D hard to call. The J call may be faulty, since TRBJ2-5 better matches the DNA end. From germline, CDR1 is SGDLS and CDR2 YYNGEE. The CDR3 is 13 amino acids. The CDR3: CASSVSVSETQYF. CDR3 nucleotides: TGTGCCAGCAGCGTATCCGTTTCGGAGACCCAGTACTTC.

Of note for this clonotype: Germline is not matched at one junction end, which may reflect a read error. J is TRBJ1-2 and V is TRBV12-3 or TRBV12-4, with 9 positions matching TRBD1. This CDR3 spans 14 amino acids. CDR3 DNA sequence: TGTACCAGCAGTCCTCGGAGGACAGGGGTAGGCTACACCTTC. This codes for CTSSPRRTGVGYTF.

This clonotype has only a few counts. V and J are TRBV29-1 and TRBJ1-2; the match to TRBD1 covers 7 bases. After removal of 6 bases from V and 4 bases from J, the junction contained 5 bases not matched to a gene. CDR3 length: 12 residues. In germline, CDR1 is SQVTM, CDR2 ANQGSEA. The CDR3 sequence: CSVKDRVYGYTF. The DNA of the CDR3 is TGCAGCGTCAAAGACAGGGTCTATGGCTACACCTTC.

V gene TRBV7-2 combines with J gene TRBJ2-1; 9 bases fit TRBD2. CDR1 SGHTA and CDR2 FQGNSA come from the germline V gene. This CDR3 is 16 amino acids long. The ends lost 4 bases at V and 0 bases at J; junction bases unmatched: 4. The CDR3 sequence is CASSWGLANSYNEQFF. Written as DNA, the CDR3 is TGTGCCAGCAGCTGGGGACTAGCAAACTCCTACAATGAGCAGTTCTTC.

This clonotype appeared a few times. This chain joins TRBV3-1 and TRBJ2-6; 7 bases line up with TRBD1. The CDR3 has 18 residues. The V and J ends lost 0 bases and 0 bases, in that order; junction bases with no gene match: 5. In germline, CDR1 is LGHDT, CDR2 YNNKEL (reference sequence). In nucleotides, the CDR3 is TGTGCCAGCAGCCAAGACGGGGACAGCCTCTCTGGGGCCAACGTCCTGACTTTC. Translated, it gives CASSQDGDSLSGANVLTF.

V is TRBV25-1 and J is TRBJ1-4, with D possibly being TRBD1 (5 bases). Germline CDR1 MGHDK, CDR2 SYGVNS. The CDR3 totals 16 residues. V was shortened by 4 bases and J by 0 bases, with 12 bases between the two germline ends. CDR3 sequence (DNA): TGTGCCAGCAGTGCGGGGGTCTATCCAACTAATGAAAAACTGTTTTTT. Translated, it gives CASSAGVYPTNEKLFF.

This clonotype was observed a few times. The chain couples TRBV20-1 to TRBJ2-5; no firm D call. In germline, CDR1 is DFQATT, CDR2 SNEGSKA (reference sequence). The CDR3 length is 11 residues. Trimming removed 2 bases from V and 4 bases from J, with 5 bases in between. Written as DNA, the CDR3 is TGCAGTGCTAGACAGAGAGAGACCCAGTACTTC. It is translated as CSARQRETQYF.

This rearrangement joins TRBV27 to TRBJ2-2; D remains ambiguous. The CDR3 length is 17 residues. Germline V gives CDR1 MNHEY, CDR2 SMNVEV (reference sequence). V lost 2 bases and J lost 0, with 13 bases in between. The CDR3 is CASSLHHLTANTGELFF. In nucleotides, the CDR3 is TGTGCCAGCAGTTTACACCACCTTACGGCGAACACCGGGGAGCTGTTTTTT.

This chain connects TRBV2 to TRBJ2-7, with D possibly matching TRBD1 (5 bases). The CDR3 loop spans 14 amino acids. V lost 5 bases and J lost 7, with 18 bases in between. CDR1 is SNHLY, CDR2 FYNNEI, per germline. DNA for the CDR3: TGTGCCAGCAGTCCCGCCAGGGCCGGGCGTGAGCAGTACTTC. Residues: CASSPARAGREQYF.

This chain uses TRBV4-3 with TRBJ2-5, with D tentatively TRBD2 (6 bases). The CDR3 contains 16 residues. CDR1 and CDR2 (germline): LGHNA, YSLEER. V was cut by 0 bases and J by 11 bases, with 22 bases left in between. This chain's CDR3 is CASSQDHGGIYNEQYF. For the CDR3, the DNA is TGCGCCAGCAGCCAAGATCACGGCGGGATCTACAATGAGCAGTACTTC.

This clonotype has more than one count but fewer than ten. The chain employs TRBV10-3 and TRBJ2-1; D tentatively fits TRBD1 or TRBD2 (6 bases each). Germline V gene lookup returns CDR1 ENHRY and CDR2 SYGVKD. V gave up 2 bases and J gave up 5 bases, with 16 bases separating them. The CDR3 totals 16 residues. CDR3 sequence: CAISEMDGGLDNEQFF. CDR3 in DNA: TGTGCCATCAGTGAGATGGACGGGGGCCTAGACAATGAGCAGTTCTTC.

On this clonotype: Compared with germline, one end of the junction differs, possibly owing to a read error. The rearrangement links TRBV4-3 to TRBJ2-6; the D gene is possibly TRBD1 (5 bases). CDR3 length: 18 amino acids. Germline V gives CDR1 LGHNA, CDR2 YSLEER. This CDR3 is CASSQVITGGVGANVLTF. CDR3 nucleotides: TGCGCCAGTAGCCAAGTGATAACAGGCGGAGTTGGGGCCAACGTCCTGACTTTC.

This clonotype was counted between two and nine times. V is TRBV13 and J is TRBJ2-1, with D maybe TRBD1 (5 bases). CDR3 size: 13 residues. Deletions cut 5 bases from V and 10 bases from J, with 15 bases between. Per germline, CDR1 PRHDT and CDR2 FYEKMQ (reference sequence). This CDR3 reads CASSARGGYEQFF. The CDR3 DNA is TGTGCCAGCAGCGCAAGGGGCGGCTACGAGCAGTTCTTC.

The chain joins TRBV4-3 to TRBJ1-2; 8 positions agree with TRBD1. CDR3 length equals 15 residues. Germline values: CDR1 LGHNA, CDR2 YSLEER. V was pared by 2 bases and J by 4 bases, with 6 bases of the junction left unmatched. The CDR3 DNA reads TGCGCCAGCAGCCAATATCGACAGGGGAGCTATGGCTACACCTTC. Its translation is CASSQYRQGSYGYTF.

The chain carries TRBV7-2 and TRBJ2-7; 10 bases align to TRBD1. CDR1 is SGHTA and CDR2 is FQGNSA in the germline V gene. V lost 4 bases to trimming and J lost 4 bases; unmatched junction nucleotides: 7. The CDR3 runs 15 residues. The CDR3 loop is CASSSTGTGVYEQYF. For the CDR3, the DNA is TGTGCCAGCAGCTCAACCGGGACAGGGGTGTACGAGCAGTACTTC.

The table lists this clonotype with a few counts. The chain combines TRBV7-2 with TRBJ2-7; 12 bases are shared with TRBD1. V lost 5 bases and J lost 7; bases outside the gene matches: 21. This CDR3 region has 19 residues. Germline-derived CDR1 and CDR2 are SGHTA and FQGNSA. The CDR3 here is CASSVGNPGQGALTGEQYF. The CDR3 nucleotides are TGTGCCAGCAGCGTGGGTAACCCGGGACAGGGGGCGCTTACGGGGGAGCAGTACTTC.

The chain combines TRBV4-3 with TRBJ1-2; TRBD1 might be the D (5 bases). V was pared by 5 bases and J by 2 bases, with 12 bases between. The CDR3 covers 14 residues. CDR1 is LGHNA and CDR2 is YSLEER in the germline V gene. The CDR3 DNA reads TGCGCCAGCAGCGGGGCTAGGCCCAACTATGGCTACACCTTC. Amino acid sequence: CASSGARPNYGYTF.